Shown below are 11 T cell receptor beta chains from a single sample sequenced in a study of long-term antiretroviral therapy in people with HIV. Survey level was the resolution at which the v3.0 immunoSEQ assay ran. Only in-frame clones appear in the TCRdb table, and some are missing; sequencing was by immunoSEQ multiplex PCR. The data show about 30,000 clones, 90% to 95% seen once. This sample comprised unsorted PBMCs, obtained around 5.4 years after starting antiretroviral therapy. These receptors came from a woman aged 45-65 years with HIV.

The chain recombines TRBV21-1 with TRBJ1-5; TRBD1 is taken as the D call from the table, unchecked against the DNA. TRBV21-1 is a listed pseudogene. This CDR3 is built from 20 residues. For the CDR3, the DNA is TGTGCCAGCAGCAACAGACCTCGGCCAGGGAAACAATTTAGCAATCAGCCCCAGCATTTT. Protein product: CASSNRPRPGKQFSNQPQHF.

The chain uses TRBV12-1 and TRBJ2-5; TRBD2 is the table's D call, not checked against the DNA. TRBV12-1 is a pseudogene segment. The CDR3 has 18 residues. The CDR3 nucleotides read TGTGCCAGCAGCAGAGGGACTAGCGGGGGGGCCGCGGGAGAGACCCAGTACTTC. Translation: CASSRGTSGGAAGETQYF.

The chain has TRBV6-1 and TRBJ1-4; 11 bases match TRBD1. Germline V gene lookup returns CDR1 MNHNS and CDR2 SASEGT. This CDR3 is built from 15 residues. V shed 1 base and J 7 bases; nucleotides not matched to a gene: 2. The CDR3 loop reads CASSEVGTGGEKLFF. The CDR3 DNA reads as TGTGCCAGCAGTGAAGTGGGGACAGGGGGTGAAAAACTGTTTTTT.

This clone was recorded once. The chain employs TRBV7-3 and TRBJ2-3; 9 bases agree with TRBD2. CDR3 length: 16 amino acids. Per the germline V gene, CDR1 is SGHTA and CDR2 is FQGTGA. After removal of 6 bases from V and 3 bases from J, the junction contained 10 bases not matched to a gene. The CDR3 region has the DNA TGTGCCAGCAGTTTGTTAAGTGCGGGGGGGACAGATACGCAGTATTTT. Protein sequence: CASSLLSAGGTDTQYF.

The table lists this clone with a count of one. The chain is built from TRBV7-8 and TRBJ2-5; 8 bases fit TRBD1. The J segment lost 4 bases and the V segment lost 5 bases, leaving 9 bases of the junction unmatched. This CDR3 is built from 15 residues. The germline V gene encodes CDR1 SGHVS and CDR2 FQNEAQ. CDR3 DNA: TGTGCCAGCAGCCGACAGACAGGGGAGGCAGAGACCCAGTACTTC. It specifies CASSRQTGEAETQYF.

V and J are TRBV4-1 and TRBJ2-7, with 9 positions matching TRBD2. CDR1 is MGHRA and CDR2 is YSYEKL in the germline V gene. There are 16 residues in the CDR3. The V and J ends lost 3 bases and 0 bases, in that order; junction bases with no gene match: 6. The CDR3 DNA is TGCGCCAGCAGCCAGCCTCTAGCGGGGAACTCCTACGAGCAGTACTTC. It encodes CASSQPLAGNSYEQYF.

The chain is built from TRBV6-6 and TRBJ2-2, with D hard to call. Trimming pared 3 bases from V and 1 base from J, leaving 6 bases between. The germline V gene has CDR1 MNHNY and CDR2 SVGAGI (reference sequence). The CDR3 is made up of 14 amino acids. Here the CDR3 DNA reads TGTGCCAGCAGTTATAGTCAGAACACCGGGGAGCTGTTTTTT. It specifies CASSYSQNTGELFF.

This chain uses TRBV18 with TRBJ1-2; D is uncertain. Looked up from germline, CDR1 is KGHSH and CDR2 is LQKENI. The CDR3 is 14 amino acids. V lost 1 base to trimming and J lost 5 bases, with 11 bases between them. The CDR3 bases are TGTGCCAGCTCACCACGGCGCGAATCTTATGGCTACACCTTC. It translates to CASSPRRESYGYTF.

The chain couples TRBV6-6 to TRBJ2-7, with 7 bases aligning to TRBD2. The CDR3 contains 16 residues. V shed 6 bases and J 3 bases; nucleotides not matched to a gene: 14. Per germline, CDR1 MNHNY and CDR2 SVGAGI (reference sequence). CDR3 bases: TGTGCCAGCAGCTCTTCCGGTCAGCGGGGAGGCTACGAGCAGTACTTC. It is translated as CASSSSGQRGGYEQYF.

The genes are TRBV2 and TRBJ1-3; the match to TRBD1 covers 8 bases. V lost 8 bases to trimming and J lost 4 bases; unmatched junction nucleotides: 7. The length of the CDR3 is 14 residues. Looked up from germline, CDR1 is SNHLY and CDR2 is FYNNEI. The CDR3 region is CASLPRTGGNTIYF. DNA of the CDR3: TGTGCCAGCCTTCCAAGGACAGGGGGAAACACCATATATTTT.

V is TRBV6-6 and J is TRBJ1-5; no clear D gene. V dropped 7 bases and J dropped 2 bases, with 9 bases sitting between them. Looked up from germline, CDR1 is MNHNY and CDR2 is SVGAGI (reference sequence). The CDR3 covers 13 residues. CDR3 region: CASTPAGNQPQHF. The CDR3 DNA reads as TGTGCCAGCACCCCGGCGGGCAATCAGCCCCAGCATTTT.